The 10 T cell receptor beta chains presented below share a single source sample, sequenced in a study of T cell repertoires in cytomegalovirus infection. One entry per CDR3 protein, called by TCRdb with MiXCR from the reads. The table has about 230,000 distinct CDR3 sequences, roughly 20% seen once; the top ten hold 15% to 20%. Sequences were obtained from CD8+ T cells from PBMCs. The receptor set was obtained from a human donor in good health (CMV status not recorded). Some clones in this sample may be carry-over from other donors' samples.

This clonotype was detected many times. The chain carries TRBV6-5 and TRBJ2-7, with a possible D match to TRBD2 (5 bases). The CDR3 has 13 residues. Germline V lookup: CDR1 MNHEY, CDR2 SVGAGI. V was cut by 0 bases and J by 2 bases, with 5 bases left in between. The DNA for the CDR3 is TGTGCCAGCAGTTACTCCGGGGCCTACGAGCAGTACTTC. Its translation is CASSYSGAYEQYF.

The chain joins TRBV7-6 to TRBJ2-7; 9 bases line up with TRBD1. Germline V CDR1 and CDR2: SGHVS, FNYEAQ. Germline trimming cut 4 bases from V and 4 bases from J; bases unmatched to any gene: 8. The CDR3 consists of 15 residues. CDR3 sequence reads: CASSSRTGAIYEQYF. CDR3 in DNA: TGTGCCAGCAGCTCGAGGACAGGGGCAATATACGAGCAGTACTTC. The whole variable domain, filled in from reference TRBV7-6 and TRBJ2-7, reads GAGVSQSPRYKVTKRGQDVALRCDPISGHVSLYWYRQALGQGPEFLTYFNYEAQQDKSGLPNDRFSAERPEGSISTLTIQRTEQRDSAMYRCASSSRTGAIYEQYFGPGTRLTVT.

This sequence joins TRBV28 and TRBJ2-1; 10 bases align to TRBD2. Germline CDR1 MDHEN, CDR2 SYDVKM. The trim removed 3 bases at V and 2 bases at J, leaving 4 bases unmatched. The CDR3 consists of 16 residues. DNA for the CDR3: TGTGCCAGCAGTTTGTTTAGCGGGGGGCCCTACAATGAGCAGTTCTTC. Encoded protein: CASSLFSGGPYNEQFF.

Many counts were recorded for this clonotype. The chain uses TRBV4-1 and TRBJ2-7; 7 positions match TRBD1. This CDR3 has 15 residues. Looked up from germline, CDR1 is MGHRA and CDR2 is YSYEKL. Trimming at V came to 4 bases and at J to 2 bases, leaving 8 bases not matched to a gene. The CDR3 sequence: CASSPRQGRTYEQYF. In nucleotides, the CDR3 is TGCGCCAGCAGCCCAAGACAGGGTCGGACCTACGAGCAGTACTTC.

The chain couples TRBV19 to TRBJ2-7, with D unresolved. CDR3 length: 13 amino acids. CDR1 LNHDA and CDR2 SQIVND come from the germline V gene (reference sequence). Trimming took off 5 bases at V and 6 bases at J, with 14 bases between the two ends. The CDR3 is CASSPGGRGEQYF. CDR3 bases: TGTGCCAGTAGTCCCGGCGGCCGCGGCGAGCAGTACTTC.

This clonotype has only a few counts. This chain joins TRBV6-6 and TRBJ2-1; tentatively, D is TRBD2 (7 bases). The V gene lost 0 bases and the J gene lost 8 bases, with 11 bases spanning the gap. This CDR3 region has 14 residues. Germline loops: CDR1 MNHNY, CDR2 SVGAGI (reference sequence). Here the CDR3 reads CASSYSPGGDEQFF. The CDR3 nucleotides are TGTGCCAGCAGTTACTCTCCGGGGGGCGATGAGCAGTTCTTC.

Comments on this clonotype: Germline is not matched at one junction end, which may reflect a read error. V gene TRBV20-1 combines with J gene TRBJ2-5; 14 bases fit TRBD2. Germline V lookup: CDR1 DFQATT, CDR2 SNEGSKA (reference sequence). There are 16 residues in the CDR3. The CDR3 sequence: CSARGLAGGIRETQYF. As DNA, the CDR3 is TGCAGTGCAAGAGGACTAGCGGGGGGTATACGAGAGACCCAGTACTTC.

This clonotype was observed a few times. This chain connects TRBV10-2 to TRBJ2-1; 9 bases map to TRBD2. The V and J ends lost 7 bases and 6 bases, in that order; junction bases with no gene match: 10. The CDR3 contains 15 residues. The germline gives CDR1 WSHSY, CDR2 SAAADI. CDR3 in amino acids: CASTEAGGLPNEQFF. In nucleotides, the CDR3 is TGCGCCAGCACAGAAGCGGGGGGCCTCCCCAATGAGCAGTTCTTC.

This clonotype was detected only a few times. This rearrangement joins TRBV6-7 to TRBJ1-4; 9 positions match TRBD1. TRBV6-7 is filed as an ORF, its function uncertain. Trimming took 4 bases from V and 8 from J; bases not matched to a gene: 11. CDR3 length equals 16 residues. The chain's CDR3 is CASSLPPGQGWEKLFF. The CDR3 bases are TGTGCCAGCAGTTTGCCTCCGGGACAGGGATGGGAAAAACTGTTTTTT.

This clonotype was seen only a few times. CDR3 DNA: TGTGCCACCAGTGACACCGGGACAGGGGCGAATGAGCAGTTCTTC. Translation: CATSDTGTGANEQFF. The chain uses TRBV24-1 and TRBJ2-1, with 10 bases fitting TRBD1. V lost 4 bases, J lost 7 bases, and 6 bases stayed unmatched. The CDR3 loop spans 15 amino acids. The V gene's germline CDR1 is KGHDR and CDR2 SFDVKD.